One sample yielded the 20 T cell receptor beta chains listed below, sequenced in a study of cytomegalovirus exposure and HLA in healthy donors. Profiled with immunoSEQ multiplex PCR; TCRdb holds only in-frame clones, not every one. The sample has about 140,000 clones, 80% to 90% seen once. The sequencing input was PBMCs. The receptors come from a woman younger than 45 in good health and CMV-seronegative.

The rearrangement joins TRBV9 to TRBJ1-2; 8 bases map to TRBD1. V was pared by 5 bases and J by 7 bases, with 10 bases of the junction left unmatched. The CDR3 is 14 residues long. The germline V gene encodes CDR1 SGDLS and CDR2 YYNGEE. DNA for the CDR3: TGTGCCAGCAGTAACTCGGACAGGGTCTCTGGCTACACCTTC. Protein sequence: CASSNSDRVSGYTF.

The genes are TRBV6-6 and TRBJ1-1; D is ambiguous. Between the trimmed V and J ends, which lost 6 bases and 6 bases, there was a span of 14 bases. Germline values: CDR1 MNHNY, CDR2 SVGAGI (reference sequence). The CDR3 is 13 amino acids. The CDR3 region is CASSPPLASEAFF. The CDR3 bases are TGTGCCAGCAGCCCCCCTCTGGCCTCTGAAGCTTTCTTT.

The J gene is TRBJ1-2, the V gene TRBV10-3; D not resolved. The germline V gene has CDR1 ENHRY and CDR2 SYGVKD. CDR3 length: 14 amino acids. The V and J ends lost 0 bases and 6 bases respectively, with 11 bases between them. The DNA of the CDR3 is TGTGCCATCAGTGAGTCCCGGGAAGTGGATGGCTACACCTTC. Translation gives CAISESREVDGYTF.

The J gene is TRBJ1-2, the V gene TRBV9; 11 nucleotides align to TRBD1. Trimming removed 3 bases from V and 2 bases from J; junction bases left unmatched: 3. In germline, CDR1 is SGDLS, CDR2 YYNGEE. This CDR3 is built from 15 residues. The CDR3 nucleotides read TGTGCCAGCAGCGCAGGGACAGGGGGGAACTATGGCTACACCTTC. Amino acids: CASSAGTGGNYGYTF. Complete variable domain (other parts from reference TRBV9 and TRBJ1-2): DSGVTQTPKHLITATGQRVTLRCSPRSGDLSVYWYQQSLDQGLQFLIQYYNGEERAKGNILERFSAQQFPDLHSELNLSSLELGDSALYFCASSAGTGGNYGYTFGSGTRLTVV.

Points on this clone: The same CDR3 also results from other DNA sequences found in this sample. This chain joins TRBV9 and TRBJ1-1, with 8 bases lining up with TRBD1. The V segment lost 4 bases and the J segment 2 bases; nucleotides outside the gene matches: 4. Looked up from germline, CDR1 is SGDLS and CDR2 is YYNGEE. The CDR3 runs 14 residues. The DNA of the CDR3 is TGTGCCAGCAGCACAGGACAGGGAAACACTGAAGCTTTCTTT. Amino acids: CASSTGQGNTEAFF.

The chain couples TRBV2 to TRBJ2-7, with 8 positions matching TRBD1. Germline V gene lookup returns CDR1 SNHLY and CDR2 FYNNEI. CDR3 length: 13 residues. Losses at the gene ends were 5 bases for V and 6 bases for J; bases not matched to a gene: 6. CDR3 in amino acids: CASSRTGLGEQYF. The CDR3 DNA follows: TGTGCCAGCAGTCGGACAGGGTTAGGCGAGCAGTACTTC.

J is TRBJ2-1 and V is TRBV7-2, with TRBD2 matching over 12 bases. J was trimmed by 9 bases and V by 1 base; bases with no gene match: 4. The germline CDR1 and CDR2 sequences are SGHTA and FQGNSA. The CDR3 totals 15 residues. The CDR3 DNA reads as TGTGCCAGCAGCTTAGGACTAGCGGGGGACTCTGAGCAGTTCTTC. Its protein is CASSLGLAGDSEQFF.

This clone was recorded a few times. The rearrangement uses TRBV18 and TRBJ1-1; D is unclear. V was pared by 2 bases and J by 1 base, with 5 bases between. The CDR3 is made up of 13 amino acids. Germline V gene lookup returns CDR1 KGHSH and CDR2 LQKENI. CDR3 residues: CASSPSPNTEAFF. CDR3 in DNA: TGTGCCAGCTCACCAAGCCCGAACACTGAAGCTTTCTTT. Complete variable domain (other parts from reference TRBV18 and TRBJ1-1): NAGVMQNPRHLVRRRGQEARLRCSPMKGHSHVYWYRQLPEEGLKFMVYLQKENIIDESGMPKERFSAEFPKEGPSILRIQQVVRGDSAAYFCASSPSPNTEAFFGQGTRLTVV.

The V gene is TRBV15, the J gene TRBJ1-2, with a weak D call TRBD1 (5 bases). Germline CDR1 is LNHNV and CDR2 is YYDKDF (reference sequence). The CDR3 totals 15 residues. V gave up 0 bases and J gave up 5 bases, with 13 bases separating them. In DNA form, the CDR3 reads TGTGCCACCAGCAGAGATTTGGCAGGGTTATATGGCTACACCTTC. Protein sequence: CATSRDLAGLYGYTF.

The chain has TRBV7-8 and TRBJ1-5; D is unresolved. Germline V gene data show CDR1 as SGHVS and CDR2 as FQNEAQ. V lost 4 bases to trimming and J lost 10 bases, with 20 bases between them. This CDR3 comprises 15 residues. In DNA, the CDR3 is TGTGCCAGCAGCTCTCGACCGGGAATTGTGGGCCCCCAGCATTTT. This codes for CASSSRPGIVGPQHF.

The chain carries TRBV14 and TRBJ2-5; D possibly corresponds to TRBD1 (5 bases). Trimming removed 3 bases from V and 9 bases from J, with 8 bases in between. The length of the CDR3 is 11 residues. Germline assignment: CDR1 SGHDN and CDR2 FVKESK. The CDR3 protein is CASSQSGSQYF. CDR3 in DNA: TGTGCCAGCAGCCAGTCAGGGTCCCAGTACTTC.

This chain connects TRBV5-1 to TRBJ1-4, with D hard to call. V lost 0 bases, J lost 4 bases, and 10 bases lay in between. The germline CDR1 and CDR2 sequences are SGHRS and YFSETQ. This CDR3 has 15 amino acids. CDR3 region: CASSLGGSGNEKLFF. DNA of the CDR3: TGCGCCAGCAGCTTGGGAGGGTCGGGTAATGAAAAACTGTTTTTT.

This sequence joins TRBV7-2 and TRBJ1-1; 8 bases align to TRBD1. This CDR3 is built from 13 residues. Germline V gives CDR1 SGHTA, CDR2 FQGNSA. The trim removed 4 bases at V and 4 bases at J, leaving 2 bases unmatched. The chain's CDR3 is CASSSGGGTEAFF. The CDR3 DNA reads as TGTGCCAGCAGCTCAGGGGGCGGCACTGAAGCTTTCTTT.

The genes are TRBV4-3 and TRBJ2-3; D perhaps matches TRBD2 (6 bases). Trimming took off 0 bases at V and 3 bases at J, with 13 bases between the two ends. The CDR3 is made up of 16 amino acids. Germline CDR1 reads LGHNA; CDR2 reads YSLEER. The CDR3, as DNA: TGCGCCAGCAGCCAAGATTCCGGGAGTGGGACAGATACGCAGTATTTT. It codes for CASSQDSGSGTDTQYF.

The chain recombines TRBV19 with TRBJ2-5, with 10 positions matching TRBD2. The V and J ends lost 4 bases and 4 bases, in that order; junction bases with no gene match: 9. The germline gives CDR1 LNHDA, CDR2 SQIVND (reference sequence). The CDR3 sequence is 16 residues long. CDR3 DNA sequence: TGTGCCAGTAGTACCAGCGGGGGGGCTCGAGGAGAGACCCAGTACTTC. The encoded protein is CASSTSGGARGETQYF.

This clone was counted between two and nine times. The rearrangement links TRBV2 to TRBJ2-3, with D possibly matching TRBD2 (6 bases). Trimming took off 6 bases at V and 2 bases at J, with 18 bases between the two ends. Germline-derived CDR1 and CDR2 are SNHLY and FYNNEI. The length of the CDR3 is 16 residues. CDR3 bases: TGTGCCAGCAGCCGCCTTGCGGGGATCACCACAGATACGCAGTATTTT. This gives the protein CASSRLAGITTDTQYF.

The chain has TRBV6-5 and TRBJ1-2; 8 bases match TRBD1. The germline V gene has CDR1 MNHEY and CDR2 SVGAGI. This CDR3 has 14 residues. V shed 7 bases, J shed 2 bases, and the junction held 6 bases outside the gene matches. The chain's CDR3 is CASTRTGLNYGYTF. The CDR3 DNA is TGTGCCAGCACTAGGACAGGGTTAAACTATGGCTACACCTTC.

The CDR3 region is CASKEVAEAFF. The CDR3 DNA sequence: TGTGCCAGCAAGGAGGTGGCAGAAGCTTTCTTT. V is TRBV6-1 and J is TRBJ1-1; no definite D call. Germline V gives CDR1 MNHNS, CDR2 SASEGT. V lost 7 bases to trimming and J lost 8 bases, with 11 bases between them. There are 11 residues in the CDR3.

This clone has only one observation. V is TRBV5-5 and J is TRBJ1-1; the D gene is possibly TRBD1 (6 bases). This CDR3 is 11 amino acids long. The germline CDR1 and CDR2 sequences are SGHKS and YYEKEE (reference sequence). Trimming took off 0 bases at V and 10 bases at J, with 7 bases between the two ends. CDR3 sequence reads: CASSLGGRAFF. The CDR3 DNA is TGTGCCAGCAGCTTGGGGGGGCGAGCTTTCTTT.

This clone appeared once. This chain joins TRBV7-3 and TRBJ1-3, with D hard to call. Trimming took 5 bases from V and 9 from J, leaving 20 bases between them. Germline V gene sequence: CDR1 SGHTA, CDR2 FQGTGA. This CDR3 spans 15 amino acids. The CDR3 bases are TGTGCCAGCAGCCGAAATATGAGGGTTAGAGTCACCATATATTTT. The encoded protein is CASSRNMRVRVTIYF.